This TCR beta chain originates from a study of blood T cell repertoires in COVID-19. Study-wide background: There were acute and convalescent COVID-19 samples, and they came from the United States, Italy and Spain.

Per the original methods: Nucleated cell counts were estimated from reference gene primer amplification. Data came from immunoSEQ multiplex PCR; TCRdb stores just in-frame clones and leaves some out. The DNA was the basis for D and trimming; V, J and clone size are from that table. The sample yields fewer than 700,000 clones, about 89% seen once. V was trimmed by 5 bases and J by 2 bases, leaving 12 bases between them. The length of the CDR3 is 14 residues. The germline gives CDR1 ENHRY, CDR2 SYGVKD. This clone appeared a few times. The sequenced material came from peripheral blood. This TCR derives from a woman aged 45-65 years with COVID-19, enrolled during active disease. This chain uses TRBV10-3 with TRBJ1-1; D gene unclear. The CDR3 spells CAISPYGENTEAFF. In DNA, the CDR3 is TGTGCCATCAGTCCGTACGGGGAAAACACTGAAGCTTTCTTT.